The clone carrying this TCR beta chain occurred once. Trimming stripped 3 bases from V and 6 bases from J, with 11 bases between. The CDR3 runs 13 residues. The entry originates in a study of blood T cell repertoires in COVID-19. TCRdb's table, derived via immunoSEQ multiplex PCR, lists solely in-frame clones and lacks some. The data show 330,000 or so clones, approximately 84% seen once. The source of this sequence is a woman in her twenties or thirties who had recovered from COVID-19. The sequenced sample was PBMCs or T cells enriched from blood (not recorded which). V usage is TRBV12-3 or TRBV12-4 and J usage is TRBJ1-2; a possible D gene is TRBD1 (5 bases). The CDR3 sequence is CASSFRGGNGYTF. The CDR3 DNA is TGTGCCAGCAGTTTCCGGGGGGGTAATGGCTACACCTTC.